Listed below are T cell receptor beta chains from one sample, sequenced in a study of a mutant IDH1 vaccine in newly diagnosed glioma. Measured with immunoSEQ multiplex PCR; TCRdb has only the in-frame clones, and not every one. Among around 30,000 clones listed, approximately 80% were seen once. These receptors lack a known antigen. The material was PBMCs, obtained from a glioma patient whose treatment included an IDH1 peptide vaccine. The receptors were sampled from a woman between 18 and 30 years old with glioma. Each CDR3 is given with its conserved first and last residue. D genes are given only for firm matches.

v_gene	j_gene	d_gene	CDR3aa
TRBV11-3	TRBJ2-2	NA	CASSLTRWGVSNTGELFF
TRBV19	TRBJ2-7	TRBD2	CASSIDGGTSFYEQYF
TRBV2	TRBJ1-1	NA	CASSEGRVRTTEAFF
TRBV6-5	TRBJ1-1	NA	CASSYLGRMNTEAFF
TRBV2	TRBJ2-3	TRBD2	CASSVLAGGPTDTQYF
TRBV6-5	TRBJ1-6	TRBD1	CASRTTGKSPLHF
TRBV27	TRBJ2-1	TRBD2	CASPLLAGFNEQFF
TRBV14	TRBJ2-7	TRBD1	CASSPRHGQGHPTGYEQYF
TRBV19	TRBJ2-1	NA	CASSIGGHNEQFF
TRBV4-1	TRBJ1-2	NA	CASSSSAANNYGYTF
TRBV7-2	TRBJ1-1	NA	CASSSPGRTVGEAFF
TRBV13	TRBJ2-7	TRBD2	CASSSGTSGSYEQYF
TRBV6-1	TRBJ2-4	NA	CASSEYPDIAKNIQYF
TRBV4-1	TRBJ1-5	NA	CASSKTLDSNQPQHF
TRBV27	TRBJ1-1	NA	CASGPGRHTEAFF
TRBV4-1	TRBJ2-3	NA	CASSQKSVAAGTDTQYF
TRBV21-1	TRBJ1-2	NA	CASSKVKGAPPNYGYTF
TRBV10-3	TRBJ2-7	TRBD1	CATELDRAYEQYF
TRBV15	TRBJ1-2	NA	CATSLGGQAYGYTF
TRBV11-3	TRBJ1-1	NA	CASSLDFANEAFF
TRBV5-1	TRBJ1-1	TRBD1	CASSLVLGGGTHTEAFF
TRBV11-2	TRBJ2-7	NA	CASSFRPYEQYF
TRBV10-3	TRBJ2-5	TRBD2	CAISGGAGEVETQYF
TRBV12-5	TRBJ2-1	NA	CASGLVLGGSYNEQFF
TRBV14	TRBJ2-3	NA	CASSLASLITDTQYF
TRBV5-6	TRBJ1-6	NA	CASSLGQAKNSPLHF
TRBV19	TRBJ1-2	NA	CASNDPGFYGYTF
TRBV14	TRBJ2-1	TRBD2	CASSYHRTSVGDEQFF
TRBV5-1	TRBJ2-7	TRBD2	CASSWTSGRDYEQYF
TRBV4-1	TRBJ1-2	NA	CASSQGGSYGYTF
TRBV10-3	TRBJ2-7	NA	CAISEPTSYEQYF
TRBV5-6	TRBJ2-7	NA	CASSLGGGGIYEQYF
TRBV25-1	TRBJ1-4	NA	CASSDSKEKLFF
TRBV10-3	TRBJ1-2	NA	CASNWGGGSDGYTF
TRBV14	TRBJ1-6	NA	CASSRQVNSPLHF
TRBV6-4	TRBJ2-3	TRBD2	CASSDSTSGAGTDTQYF
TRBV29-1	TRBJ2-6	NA	CSVRDTGVLTF
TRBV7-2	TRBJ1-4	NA	CASSLGGGSPGKLFF
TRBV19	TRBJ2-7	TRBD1	CASSPTKGAGSSYEQYF
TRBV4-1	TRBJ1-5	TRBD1	CASSRGTGRDIRNQPQHF
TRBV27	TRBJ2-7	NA	CASSFRSYEQYF
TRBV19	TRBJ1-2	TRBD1	CASSPGQDYGYTF
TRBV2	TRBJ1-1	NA	CASSGSQNTEAFF
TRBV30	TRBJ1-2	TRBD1	CAWTTRQGNYGYTF
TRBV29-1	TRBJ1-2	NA	CSVEDHDLRGAYGYTF
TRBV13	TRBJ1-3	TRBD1	CASSSRVGGFSGNTIYF
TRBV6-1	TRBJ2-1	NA	CASSDLSFGNEQFF
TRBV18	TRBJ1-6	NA	CASSPPAGDGPLHF
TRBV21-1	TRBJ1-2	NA	CASSKSYSTNYGYTF
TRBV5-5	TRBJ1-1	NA	CASSLRGAGEAFF
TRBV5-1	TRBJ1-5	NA	CASSLSGGSEQPQHF
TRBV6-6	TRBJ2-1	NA	CASSTVGESEQFF